This T cell receptor (beta chain) was observed in a study of blood T cells in healthy people across ages. A second PCR, run for about 6 to 11 cycles, used a sample-barcoded 5' primer plus a J-beta primer mix. Unique molecular identifiers of 12 random nucleotides labeled each cDNA. TCRdb reprocessed the 5' RACE reads with MiXCR, giving one entry per CDR3 protein. Altogether over 1,500,000 distinct CDR3 sequences are present, approximately 39% being singletons, with the ten largest covering approximately 22%. CDR1 is MNHNY and CDR2 is SVGAGI in the germline V gene (reference sequence). This CDR3 spans 15 amino acids. A note on this clonotype: Its ends do not fully match the called genes, so a read error is possible.

Donors were systemically healthy Caucasian individuals from Russia aged about 6 to 100 years. This TCR came from a human donor in good health. The V and J genes are TRBV6-6 and TRBJ1-2, with D tentatively TRBD1 (6 bases). Specimen: blood. The CDR3, as DNA: TGTGCCACCAGTCGTGGGGACATTAAATTTTATGGCTACACCTTC. This codes for CATSRGDIKFYGYTF.